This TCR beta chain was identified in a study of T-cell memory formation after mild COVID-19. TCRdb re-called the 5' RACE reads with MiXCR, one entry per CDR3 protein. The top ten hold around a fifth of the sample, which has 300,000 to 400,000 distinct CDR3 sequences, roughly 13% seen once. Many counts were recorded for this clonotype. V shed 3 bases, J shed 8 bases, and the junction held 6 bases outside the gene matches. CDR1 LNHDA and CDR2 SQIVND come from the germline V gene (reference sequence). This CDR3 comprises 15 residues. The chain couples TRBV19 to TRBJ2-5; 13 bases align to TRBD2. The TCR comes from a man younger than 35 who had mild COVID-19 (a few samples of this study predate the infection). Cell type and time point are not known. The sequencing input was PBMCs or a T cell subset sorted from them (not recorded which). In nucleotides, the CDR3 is TGTGCCAGTAGTATGACTAGCGGGGGGCTTACAACCCAGTACTTC. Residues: CASSMTSGGLTTQYF. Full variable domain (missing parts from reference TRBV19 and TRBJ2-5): DGGITQSPKYLFRKEGQNVTLSCEQNLNHDAMYWYRQDPGQGLRLIYYSQIVNDFQKGDIAEGYSVSREKKESFPLTVTSAQKNPTAFYLCASSMTSGGLTTQYFGPGTRLLVL.